This TCR beta chain was obtained from a study of cytomegalovirus exposure and HLA in healthy donors. About this clone itself: Sequence at one end of the junction differs from germline and may be a read error.

PCR employed 60 Vbeta and 13 Jbeta primers. Profiled with immunoSEQ multiplex PCR; TCRdb holds only in-frame clones, not every one. The table has nearly 200,000 clones, more than 75% seen once. This receptor was identified in a woman aged 45 to 65 in good health and CMV-seropositive. Material for sequencing was PBMCs.

CDR3 DNA sequence: TGTGCCAGCAGCTTAGGGACGGGAAAAGAGACTCAGTACTTC. Encoded protein: CASSLGTGKETQYF. The chain has TRBV7-6 and TRBJ2-5, with a possible D match to TRBD2 (5 bases). Germline V lookup: CDR1 SGHVS, CDR2 FNYEAQ. This CDR3 contains 14 residues.